The text below deals with one TCR beta chain. The antigen it recognizes is unknown. No qualities accompany the bases; no much larger clone lies one base away. The data stem from a study of CD8 T cells in Susac syndrome (dated by TCRdb to between 2018 and 2020). For the study in its entirety: Of the Susac syndrome patients who were sequenced, eight were in clinical remission while more than five had clinically active disease. Susac syndrome patients were therapy-naive, on corticosteroids (some also receiving IVIg), or on IVIg alone at blood withdrawal. Repertoire sequencing was used to test whether CD8+ T cell activation and differentiation in Susac syndrome was antigen driven. The clonality of the CD8+ T cell repertoire was compared across 12 healthy donors, about 14 Susac syndrome patients and 15 multiple sclerosis patients. What the authors observed across the whole study: The number of individuals in the TCR sequencing and HLA analysis was acknowledged as relatively small. Clonal expansion was seen in Susac syndrome CD8+ repertoires, peaking in CD8+ TEMRA cells and being greater in clinically active patients than in remitting ones. Sixteen Susac-specific public clones were identified in the total CD8+ repertoire, and about 5 Susac-specific public clones were identified in the CD8+ TEMRA repertoire.

From the cysteine up to the phenylalanine, the CDR3 has a length of 14 residues. Only the CDR3 region is kept as DNA, spanning 42 bases read in frame from base 1. According to the germline V gene, CDR1 reads SGHTA and CDR2 reads FQGTGA. From V the trimming removes 5 bases and from J it removes 9 bases, while the gene matches leave 5 bases of the junction unaccounted for. Peripheral blood CD8+ and CD4+ T cells from healthy donors, Susac syndrome patients and multiple sclerosis patients were profiled by high-throughput TCR beta sequencing. The Susac syndrome patients fulfilled recently defined diagnostic criteria for either definite or probable disease. CD8+ TEMRA cells were enriched by FACS, while bulk CD8+ and CD4+ T cells were purified by magnetic negative isolation. Blood was drawn into EDTA tubes, processed within 24 hours, and PBMCs were isolated by density gradient centrifugation. PBMCs intended for TCR sequencing were cryopreserved in liquid nitrogen and thawed later in a water bath at 37 degrees C. Purity of sorted or isolated CD4+, CD8+ and CD8+ TEMRA cells was at least 90%.

RNA was extracted using the RNeasy kit, and about 0.5 to 1 ug of the RNA was reverse transcribed with random hexamers. The immunoSEQ multiplex PCR assay, which covers 54 Vbeta and 13 Jbeta segments, was used to amplify TCR beta CDR3 regions. PCR amplification bias was corrected using a synthetic template baseline for primer optimization and computational correction. In the paper's pipeline: Reads were assigned to V, D and J genes according to IMGT and analyzed in immunoSEQ Analyzer, with only productive sequences retained. Clonality was calculated as one minus the Shannon entropy normalized by log2 of the number of productive unique sequences. Public and private clones were assessed among the 100 most prevalent clones of each patient and control. Susac-specific clones were defined as absent from healthy and MS cohorts, about 1,000 published viral clones and other ImmuneACCESS disease sequences. TCRdb applied fastp at Q25 and MiXCR to the public reads, then kept only in-frame beta chains. Every distinct CDR3 protein forms one entry, paired with its most common genes and DNA. TCRdb, rather than the study authors, made the V and J calls. This sample has around 85,000 distinct CDR3 sequences in its table, and over 90% of those were observed once. The top ten constitute approximately 0.48% of the sample.

This sequence was found in a human donor with Susac syndrome. The sequenced sample consisted of CD8+ T cells from PBMCs. The chain employs TRBV7-3 and TRBJ2-5, and TRBD2 matches 14 of the central bases. The DNA sequence is TGTGCCAGCAGCGAACCGACTAGCGGGAGGGCCCAGTACTTC. Translated, this gives CASSEPTSGRAQYF.